Following are 27 T cell receptor beta chains from one sample sequenced in a study of cytomegalovirus exposure and HLA in healthy donors. Profiled with immunoSEQ multiplex PCR; TCRdb holds only in-frame clones, not every one. The table has some 65,000 clones, around 97% seen once. Sequencing input: PBMCs. All receptors come from a young man in good health and CMV-seronegative.

The rearrangement links TRBV11-2 to TRBJ2-1; TRBD2 matches 9 bases. The CDR3 totals 16 residues. CDR1 and CDR2 (germline): SGHAT, FQNNGV. Germline trimming cut 1 base from V and 4 bases from J; bases unmatched to any gene: 5. The CDR3 region is CASSLAFLAGYNEQFF. In DNA form, the CDR3 reads TGTGCCAGCAGCTTAGCTTTTCTAGCGGGGTACAATGAGCAGTTCTTC.

V and J are TRBV7-6 and TRBJ1-5; no clear D. V dropped 6 bases and J dropped 2 bases, with 8 bases sitting between them. CDR1 is SGHVS and CDR2 is FNYEAQ in the germline V gene. The length of the CDR3 is 13 residues. CDR3 sequence reads: CASSAGRNQPQHF. The DNA for the CDR3 is TGTGCCAGCAGTGCGGGCCGCAATCAGCCCCAGCATTTT.

A single count supports this clone. This chain connects TRBV6-1 to TRBJ1-1; D is perhaps TRBD1 (6 bases). The CDR3 contains 13 residues. Trimming stripped 5 bases from V and 4 bases from J, with 11 bases between. Per the germline V gene, CDR1 is MNHNS and CDR2 is SASEGT. CDR3 DNA sequence: TGTGCCAGCAGTATCACAGGGTTCACTGAAGCTTTCTTT. This translates into CASSITGFTEAFF.

The V call is TRBV29-1, the J call TRBJ2-2, with 8 bases aligning to TRBD1. The CDR3 covers 15 residues. The germline V gene encodes CDR1 SQVTM and CDR2 ANQGSEA. The junction had 13 bases not matched to a gene; V was cut back by 7 bases and J by 6 bases. The CDR3 loop reads CSAQGARSSAGELFF. The CDR3 DNA reads as TGCAGCGCGCAGGGGGCGCGGAGTTCAGCCGGGGAGCTGTTTTTT.

The chain joins TRBV7-6 to TRBJ2-1, with TRBD2 identical over 12 bases. Germline trimming cut 5 bases from V and 4 bases from J; bases unmatched to any gene: 6. CDR1 is SGHVS, CDR2 FNYEAQ, per germline. This CDR3 comprises 16 residues. DNA for the CDR3: TGTGCCAGCAGCGCCCTAGGGACTAGCGGGTACAATGAGCAGTTCTTC. It translates to CASSALGTSGYNEQFF.

This chain joins TRBV19 and TRBJ2-1; possible D gene TRBD2, 6 bases. The germline gives CDR1 LNHDA, CDR2 SQIVND (reference sequence). This CDR3 has 16 residues. V lost 3 bases and J lost 1, with 13 bases in between. This CDR3 reads CASSIYGSGSYNEQFF. CDR3 nucleotides: TGTGCCAGTAGTATCTACGGGAGCGGGTCCTACAATGAGCAGTTCTTC.

This clone has only one observation. The V gene is TRBV4-2, the J gene TRBJ1-5; no firm D call. Germline V gene lookup returns CDR1 LGHNA and CDR2 YNFKEQ. This CDR3 contains 15 residues. The V gene lost 0 bases and the J gene lost 4 bases, with 10 bases spanning the gap. CDR3 DNA: TGTGCCAGCAGCCAAGATAGCCTGCTTAATCAGCCCCAGCATTTT. Its protein product is CASSQDSLLNQPQHF.

The J gene is TRBJ1-1, the V gene TRBV2; 7 positions agree with TRBD1. V lost 9 bases, J lost 6 bases, and 10 bases stayed unmatched. CDR1 and CDR2 (germline): SNHLY, FYNNEI. The CDR3 runs to 13 residues. CDR3 in DNA: TGTGCCAGATCGACAGGGAAGCAATCTGAAGCTTTCTTT. Translated: CARSTGKQSEAFF.

The V gene is TRBV5-4, the J gene TRBJ1-3; TRBD1 matches 10 bases. The trim removed 0 bases at V and 10 bases at J, leaving 4 bases unmatched. This CDR3 is 14 amino acids long. CDR1 and CDR2 (germline): SGHNT, YYREEE (reference sequence). Here the CDR3 reads CASSLGDRGRTIYF. In nucleotides, the CDR3 is TGTGCCAGCAGCTTGGGAGACAGGGGGCGAACCATATATTTT.

The V and J genes are TRBV28 and TRBJ1-1; TRBD1 matches at 7 bases. Per germline, CDR1 MDHEN and CDR2 SYDVKM. The V and J ends lost 10 bases and 0 bases, in that order; junction bases with no gene match: 8. The CDR3 has 14 residues. CDR3 sequence: CATRTGDLNTEAFF. The CDR3 DNA follows: TGTGCCACCAGAACAGGGGATTTGAACACTGAAGCTTTCTTT. Full variable domain (remainder filled in from reference TRBV28 and TRBJ1-1): DVKVTQSSRYLVKRTGEKVFLECVQDMDHENMFWYRQDPGLGLRLIYFSYDVKMKEKGDIPEGYSVSREKKERFSLILESASTNQTSMYLCATRTGDLNTEAFFGQGTRLTVV.

This rearrangement joins TRBV27 to TRBJ1-2; 9 nucleotides match TRBD1. The J segment lost 6 bases and the V segment lost 6 bases, leaving 2 bases of the junction unmatched. Germline loops: CDR1 MNHEY, CDR2 SMNVEV (reference sequence). The CDR3 covers 12 residues. The CDR3 here is CASRQGANGYTF. For the CDR3, the DNA is TGTGCCAGCAGACAGGGGGCGAATGGCTACACCTTC.

The V and J genes are TRBV6-1 and TRBJ1-2; unclear D gene. Germline assignment: CDR1 MNHNS and CDR2 SASEGT. Trimming stripped 10 bases from V and 4 bases from J, with 7 bases between. The CDR3 spans 10 residues. CDR3 protein: CATGVYGYTF. The DNA of the CDR3 is TGTGCCACCGGAGTCTATGGCTACACCTTC.

This clone was seen only a few times. The rearrangement uses TRBV30 and TRBJ2-2; 8 bases map to TRBD2. From germline, CDR1 is GTSNPN and CDR2 SVGIG (reference sequence). The V segment lost 0 bases and the J segment 5 bases; nucleotides outside the gene matches: 5. The CDR3 consists of 15 residues. CDR3 nucleotide sequence: TGTGCCTGGAGTGTACTGGGACTAGAGACCGGGGAGCTGTTTTTT. Translated, it gives CAWSVLGLETGELFF.

The rearrangement uses TRBV7-9 and TRBJ1-4; 8 nucleotides agree with TRBD1. Germline V gene data show CDR1 as SEHNR and CDR2 as FQNEAQ (reference sequence). J was trimmed by 5 bases and V by 3 bases; bases with no gene match: 5. The length of the CDR3 is 15 residues. The chain's CDR3 is CASSFGTGGNEKLFF. As DNA, the CDR3 is TGTGCCAGCAGCTTCGGAACAGGGGGAAATGAAAAACTGTTTTTT. Combining the CDR3 with reference TRBV7-9 and TRBJ1-4 gives the whole variable domain DTGVSQNPRHKITKRGQNVTFRCDPISEHNRLYWYRQTLGQGPEFLTYFQNEAQLEKSRLLSDRFSAERPKGSFSTLEIQRTEQGDSAMYLCASSFGTGGNEKLFFGSGTQLSVL.

CDR3 in amino acids: CASSGGGSSGANVLTF. Written as DNA, the CDR3 is TGTGCCAGCAGCGGGGGCGGTTCCTCTGGGGCCAACGTCCTGACTTTC. The chain combines TRBV9 with TRBJ2-6; TRBD1 might be the D (5 bases). V gave up 3 bases and J gave up 0 bases, with 10 bases separating them. This CDR3 has 16 residues. Germline V gives CDR1 SGDLS, CDR2 YYNGEE. The full variable domain, completed using reference TRBV9 and TRBJ2-6, is DSGVTQTPKHLITATGQRVTLRCSPRSGDLSVYWYQQSLDQGLQFLIQYYNGEERAKGNILERFSAQQFPDLHSELNLSSLELGDSALYFCASSGGGSSGANVLTFGAGSRLTVL.

The chain joins TRBV5-1 to TRBJ2-5; no definite D call. V was pared by 0 bases and J by 2 bases, with 5 bases between. CDR1 and CDR2 from the germline V gene are SGHRS and YFSETQ. This CDR3 has 13 amino acids. The CDR3 spells CASSLGSQETQYF. CDR3 in DNA: TGCGCCAGCAGCTTGGGCAGTCAAGAGACCCAGTACTTC. Looking up the rest from reference TRBV5-1 and TRBJ2-5 gives the full variable domain: KAGVTQTPRYLIKTRGQQVTLSCSPISGHRSVSWYQQTPGQGLQFLFEYFSETQRNKGNFPGRFSGRQFSNSRSEMNVSTLELGDSALYLCASSLGSQETQYFGPGTRLLVL.

The chain combines TRBV15 with TRBJ1-3; D remains ambiguous. Trimming shortened V by 0 bases and J by 0 bases, and 9 bases separated the two germline ends. From germline, CDR1 is LNHNV and CDR2 YYDKDF (reference sequence). The CDR3 length is 16 residues. DNA for the CDR3: TGTGCCACCAGCAGAGATGTGGGGAGCTCTGGAAACACCATATATTTT. It codes for CATSRDVGSSGNTIYF.

V is TRBV6-6 and J is TRBJ1-1; 7 bases fit TRBD1. The CDR3 runs 13 residues. Germline trimming cut 4 bases from V and 3 bases from J; bases unmatched to any gene: 2. CDR1 and CDR2 (germline): MNHNY, SVGAGI (reference sequence). In nucleotides, the CDR3 is TGTGCCAGCAGTTTTACAGGGGACACTGAAGCTTTCTTT. It encodes CASSFTGDTEAFF.

This clone was detected once. Different DNA sequences within this sample yield the same CDR3. The chain links TRBV6-5 to TRBJ2-7; D call uncertain. Trimming stripped 4 bases from V and 6 bases from J, with 10 bases between. The length of the CDR3 is 12 residues. The germline V gene encodes CDR1 MNHEY and CDR2 SVGAGI. The CDR3 coding sequence is TGTGCCAGCAGTTCCCAAGGCGGCGAGCAGTACTTC. Its protein is CASSSQGGEQYF.

The gene calls are TRBV19 and TRBJ2-7; 9 nucleotides match TRBD1. V gave up 3 bases and J gave up 6 bases; unmatched junction bases: 6. This CDR3 has 14 amino acids. CDR1 LNHDA and CDR2 SQIVND come from the germline V gene (reference sequence). As DNA, the CDR3 is TGTGCCAGTAGTATGGGACAGGGAAACTTCGAGCAGTACTTC. This sequence encodes CASSMGQGNFEQYF. Together with reference TRBV19 and TRBJ2-7, the CDR3 gives the full variable domain: DGGITQSPKYLFRKEGQNVTLSCEQNLNHDAMYWYRQDPGQGLRLIYYSQIVNDFQKGDIAEGYSVSREKKESFPLTVTSAQKNPTAFYLCASSMGQGNFEQYFGPGTRLTVT.

V gene TRBV14 combines with J gene TRBJ1-2; perhaps TRBD1 as D (5 bases). This CDR3 contains 15 residues. V lost 0 bases and J lost 1, with 9 bases in between. CDR1 SGHDN and CDR2 FVKESK come from the germline V gene. The CDR3 reads CASSQDGAGNYGYTF. In nucleotides, the CDR3 is TGTGCCAGCAGCCAAGATGGGGCCGGTAACTATGGCTACACCTTC.

This rearrangement joins TRBV4-1 to TRBJ2-1; 11 nucleotides line up with TRBD2. This CDR3 region has 14 residues. Germline V gene lookup returns CDR1 MGHRA and CDR2 YSYEKL. The V gene end was trimmed by 4 bases and the J gene end by 9 bases; junction bases not matched to a gene: 5. The CDR3 reads CASSRGTSGFEQFF. The CDR3 bases are TGCGCCAGCAGCCGAGGGACTAGCGGTTTTGAGCAGTTCTTC.

The rearrangement joins TRBV19 to TRBJ1-1; 8 bases line up with TRBD1. The germline V gene has CDR1 LNHDA and CDR2 SQIVND (reference sequence). This CDR3 is 16 amino acids long. J gave up 1 base and V 6 bases, and 10 bases lay outside the gene matches. For the CDR3, the DNA is TGTGCCAGTAGCCCGACAGGGGCGGGTTGGAACACTGAAGCTTTCTTT. Translating it yields CASSPTGAGWNTEAFF.

The chain combines TRBV7-9 with TRBJ1-4, with 7 bases identical to TRBD1. J was trimmed by 8 bases and V by 5 bases; bases with no gene match: 11. CDR3 length: 15 residues. Germline values: CDR1 SEHNR, CDR2 FQNEAQ (reference sequence). The CDR3 region has the DNA TGTGCCAGCAGCCCGAAGACAGGGAGTGGCGAAAAACTGTTTTTT. Amino acids: CASSPKTGSGEKLFF.

This chain joins TRBV13 and TRBJ1-2, with D perhaps matching TRBD1 (6 bases). This CDR3 spans 14 amino acids. The germline V gene has CDR1 PRHDT and CDR2 FYEKMQ (reference sequence). V dropped 0 bases and J dropped 6 bases, with 11 bases sitting between them. This CDR3 reads CASSLGQGGDGYTF. The CDR3 DNA sequence: TGTGCCAGCAGCTTAGGACAGGGAGGGGATGGCTACACCTTC.

The rearrangement joins TRBV4-2 to TRBJ1-1; 9 bases are shared with TRBD1. Trimming at V came to 0 bases and at J to 3 bases, leaving 5 bases not matched to a gene. The CDR3 has 16 residues. CDR1 is LGHNA, CDR2 YNFKEQ, per germline. The CDR3 DNA follows: TGTGCCAGCAGCCAAGATCCGGGACAGGGTGACACTGAAGCTTTCTTT. It codes for CASSQDPGQGDTEAFF.

The chain links TRBV5-6 to TRBJ1-5, with TRBD1 matching over 8 bases. Per the germline V gene, CDR1 is SGHDT and CDR2 is YYEEEE. This CDR3 is built from 14 residues. V shed 4 bases, J shed 4 bases, and the junction held 4 bases outside the gene matches. CDR3 bases: TGTGCCAGCAGCGTGGGACAGGAGAATCAGCCCCAGCATTTT. It codes for CASSVGQENQPQHF.